In this sample, the clone carrying this T cell receptor (beta chain) turned up a few times. Its matching antigen is unknown. This specimen belongs to a study of T cell responses to AZD1222 COVID-19 vaccine. Regarding the study as a whole: The study identified only 6 or 7 AZD1222 recipients as seropositive at baseline. Increased Spike-specific TCR breadth and depth were observed after two AZD1222 doses. Clonal diversity may have been underestimated, and the donors were mostly white British, with more females than males.

Using immunoSEQ multiplex PCR, the repertoire was profiled, and TCRdb retains in-frame clones only, with some absent. The sample contains 120,000 to 150,000 clones, approximately 91% of which appear only once. This sample comprised peripheral blood, obtained 28 days after the second dose of the MenACWY control vaccine. This clonotype was obtained from an adult who received the MenACWY meningococcal vaccine as a control.

The CDR3 bases are TGTGCCAGCAGTGAAAGGACAGGGGGTAATGAAAAACTGTTTTTT. Its protein product is CASSERTGGNEKLFF. The gene calls are TRBV2 and TRBJ1-4; 10 bases agree with TRBD1. The junction had 1 base not matched to a gene; V was cut back by 2 bases and J by 4 bases. Looked up from germline, CDR1 is SNHLY and CDR2 is FYNNEI. The CDR3 length is 15 residues.